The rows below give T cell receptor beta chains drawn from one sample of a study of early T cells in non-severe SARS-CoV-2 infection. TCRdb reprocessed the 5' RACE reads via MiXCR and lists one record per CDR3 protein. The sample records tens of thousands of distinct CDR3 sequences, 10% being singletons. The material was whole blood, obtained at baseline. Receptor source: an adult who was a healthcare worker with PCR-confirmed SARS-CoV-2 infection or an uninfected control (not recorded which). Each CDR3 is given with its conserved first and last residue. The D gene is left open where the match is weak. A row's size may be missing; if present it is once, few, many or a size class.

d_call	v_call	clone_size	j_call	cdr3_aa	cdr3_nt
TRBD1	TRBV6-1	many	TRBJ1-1	CASTGDRGNTEAFF	TGTGCCAGCACCGGGGACAGGGGGAACACTGAAGCTTTCTTT
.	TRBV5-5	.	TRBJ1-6	CASSLIGTRFANSPLHF	TGTGCCAGCAGCTTGATAGGGACACGTTTCGCTAATTCACCCCTCCACTTT
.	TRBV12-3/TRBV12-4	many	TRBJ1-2	CASSSPGRNGYTF	TGTGCCAGCAGTTCCCCGGGACGGAATGGCTACACCTTC
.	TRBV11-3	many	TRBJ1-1	CASSKGRGNTEAFF	TGTGCCAGCAGCAAGGGGCGGGGGAACACTGAAGCTTTCTTT
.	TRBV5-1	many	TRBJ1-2	CASSLGRDYGYTF	TGCGCCAGCAGCTTGGGCAGGGACTATGGCTACACCTTC
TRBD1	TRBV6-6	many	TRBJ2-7	CASSSGQGRYEQYF	TGTGCCAGCAGCTCCGGACAGGGAAGGTACGAGCAGTACTTC
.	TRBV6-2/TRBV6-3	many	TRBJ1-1	CASTKDSDEAFF	TGTGCCAGCACCAAGGACAGCGATGAAGCTTTCTTT
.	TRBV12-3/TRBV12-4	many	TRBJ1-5	CASSTGYQPQHF	TGTGCCAGCAGCACAGGCTATCAGCCCCAGCATTTT
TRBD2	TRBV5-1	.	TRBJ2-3	CASSLGGSGGKDTQYF	TGCGCCAGCAGCTTGGGAGGTAGCGGGGGTAAGGATACGCAGTATTTT
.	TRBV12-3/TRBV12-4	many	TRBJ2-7	CASSPLGNEQYF	TGTGCCAGCAGTCCCCTGGGGAACGAGCAGTACTTC
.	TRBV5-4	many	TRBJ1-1	CASSLQRGTEAFF	TGTGCCAGCAGCTTACAGAGGGGCACTGAAGCTTTCTTT
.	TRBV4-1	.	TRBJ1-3	CASSQDVPGSTSGNTIYF	TGCGCCAGCAGCCAAGATGTGCCTGGGTCAACCTCTGGAAACACCATATATTTT
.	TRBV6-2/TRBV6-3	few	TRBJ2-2	CASSYTGMVTGELFF	TGTGCCAGCAGTTACACAGGGATGGTCACCGGGGAGCTGTTTTTT
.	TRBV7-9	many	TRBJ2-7	CASSPQTGPSSYEQYF	TGTGCCAGCAGCCCTCAAACAGGGCCCAGCTCCTACGAGCAGTACTTC